The clone carrying this T cell receptor beta chain was counted a few times. Its antigen is undetermined. Germline V lookup: CDR1 SGDLS, CDR2 YYNGEE. V was pared by 0 bases and J by 0 bases, with 13 bases between. There are 17 residues in the CDR3. This specimen belongs to a study of T-cell memory formation after mild COVID-19. Broader study findings: Second-wave clones peaking on day 37 lacked confirmed SARS-CoV-2 specificity. For contracting clones, CD4+ ones sat mainly in CM and EM, CD8+ in EMRA.

After 5'RACE with constant-segment primers, TCR alpha and TCR beta cDNA libraries carrying sample barcodes and UMIs were obtained. A single record per CDR3 protein comes from TCRdb applying MiXCR to the 5' RACE reads. The table includes approximately 99,000 distinct CDR3 sequences, 15% to 20% detected once. The receptor was derived from a man between 18 and 35 years old who had mild COVID-19 (a few samples of this study predate the infection). Cell type and time point are not known. The material sequenced was PBMCs or a T cell subset sorted from them (not recorded which). The V and J genes are TRBV9 and TRBJ2-1, with D perhaps matching TRBD2 (6 bases). This CDR3 reads CASSVGPLRGSYNEQFF. The CDR3 nucleotides are TGTGCCAGCAGCGTAGGTCCTTTGCGGGGCTCCTACAATGAGCAGTTCTTC.